In its sample, the clone carrying this TCR beta chain was seen once. Data came from immunoSEQ multiplex PCR; TCRdb stores just in-frame clones and leaves some out. The repertoire holds tens of thousands of clones, with 87% as singletons. This entry is derived from a study of blood T cell repertoires in COVID-19. V gave up 6 bases and J gave up 8 bases; unmatched junction bases: 12. Looked up from germline, CDR1 is SGHDN and CDR2 is FVKESK. The CDR3 covers 16 residues. Material: peripheral blood. The sequence came from a man aged 55 to 69 with active or convalescent COVID-19. V and J are TRBV14 and TRBJ2-3; 12 bases map to TRBD2. The CDR3 sequence: CASSPTSGSWRLTQYF. CDR3 bases: TGTGCCAGCAGTCCGACTAGCGGGAGTTGGAGGCTTACGCAGTATTTT. Full variable domain (remainder filled in from reference TRBV14 and TRBJ2-3): EAGVTQFPSHSVIEKGQTVTLRCDPISGHDNLYWYRRVMGKEIKFLLHFVKESKQDESGMPNNRFLAERTGGTYSTLKVQPAELEDSGVYFCASSPTSGSWRLTQYFGPGTRLTVL.